A selection of T cell receptor beta chains follows, all from one sample in a study of cytotoxic CD8 clonotypes in ibrutinib-treated CLL. Some clones are missing from TCRdb's copy, which holds only in-frame ones; the method was immunoSEQ multiplex PCR. Among approximately 300,000 clones listed, about 80% were seen once. The input for sequencing was PBMCs, taken before ibrutinib treatment. The source of these receptors is a human donor with chronic lymphocytic leukemia. Both conserved end residues are part of each CDR3. The D gene is left open where the match is weak. Rows may omit the clone size; those that give it use once, few, many or a size class.

CDR3aa: CAWKNQVGDPGFF
CDR3nt: TGTGCCTGGAAGAACCAGGTTGGGGACCCTGGTTTCTTT
abundance: -
v_gene: TRBV30
len: 13
j_gene: TRBJ1-1
d_gene: -

CDR3aa: CAISSLTGPEQFF
CDR3nt: TGTGCCATCAGCAGCCTGACAGGGCCTGAGCAGTTCTTC
abundance: few
v_gene: TRBV10-3
len: 13
j_gene: TRBJ2-1
d_gene: TRBD1

CDR3aa: CASSLGQGGPETQYF
CDR3nt: TGTGCCAGCAGCTTAGGACAGGGTGGTCCAGAGACCCAGTACTTC
abundance: -
v_gene: TRBV7-6
len: 15
j_gene: TRBJ2-5
d_gene: TRBD1

CDR3aa: CASSGNRGAYEQYF
CDR3nt: TGTGCCAGCAGCGGCAATAGAGGGGCCTACGAGCAGTACTTC
abundance: -
v_gene: TRBV7-2
len: 14
j_gene: TRBJ2-7
d_gene: -

CDR3aa: CASSLEGIHTEAFF
CDR3nt: TGTGCCAGCAGCTTAGAGGGGATCCACACTGAAGCTTTCTTT
abundance: -
v_gene: TRBV7-9
len: 14
j_gene: TRBJ1-1
d_gene: -

CDR3aa: CASSGLNTEAFF
CDR3nt: TGTGCCAGTTCCGGACTAAACACTGAAGCTTTCTTT
abundance: once
v_gene: TRBV11-2
len: 12
j_gene: TRBJ1-1
d_gene: -

CDR3aa: CASSPGTPLLGAKNIQYF
CDR3nt: TGTGCCAGCAGCCCAGGGACCCCCCTACTCGGGGCCAAAAACATTCAGTACTTC
abundance: -
v_gene: TRBV7-9
len: 18
j_gene: TRBJ2-4
d_gene: -

CDR3aa: CASSFRRETEQFF
CDR3nt: TGTGCTAGCAGCTTTAGGCGGGAGACTGAGCAGTTCTTC
abundance: -
v_gene: TRBV7-7
len: 13
j_gene: TRBJ2-1
d_gene: TRBD2

CDR3aa: CASSVYYRDISYEQYF
CDR3nt: TGTGCCAGCAGTGTTTATTACCGGGACATTAGCTACGAGCAGTACTTC
abundance: -
v_gene: TRBV6-1
len: 16
j_gene: TRBJ2-7
d_gene: -

CDR3aa: CASSYRDSTDTQYF
CDR3nt: TGTGCCAGCAGTTACCGGGACAGCACAGATACGCAGTATTTT
abundance: once
v_gene: TRBV6-5
len: 14
j_gene: TRBJ2-3
d_gene: -

CDR3aa: CASSGGWGPQETQYF
CDR3nt: TGTGCCAGCAGTGGAGGGTGGGGACCTCAAGAGACCCAGTACTTC
abundance: -
v_gene: TRBV25-1
len: 15
j_gene: TRBJ2-5
d_gene: -

CDR3aa: CASRQTPSTDTQYF
CDR3nt: TGTGCCAGTCGGCAGACACCTAGCACAGATACGCAGTATTTT
abundance: -
v_gene: TRBV7-9
len: 14
j_gene: TRBJ2-3
d_gene: -

CDR3aa: CASSVGVGSAYEQYF
CDR3nt: TGTGCCAGCAGCGTAGGGGTAGGAAGCGCCTACGAGCAGTACTTC
abundance: -
v_gene: TRBV9
len: 15
j_gene: TRBJ2-7
d_gene: -

CDR3aa: CASSRGRHYGYTF
CDR3nt: TGTGCCAGCAGCCGGGGACGGCACTATGGCTACACCTTC
abundance: few
v_gene: TRBV7-2
len: 13
j_gene: TRBJ1-2
d_gene: -

CDR3aa: CSAQTRDRAYGYTF
CDR3nt: TGCAGCGCCCAAACGAGAGACAGGGCCTATGGCTACACCTTC
abundance: -
v_gene: TRBV29-1
len: 14
j_gene: TRBJ1-2
d_gene: TRBD1

CDR3aa: CASSRVGIAPYNEQFF
CDR3nt: TGCGCCAGCAGCCGAGTAGGGATAGCTCCCTACAATGAGCAGTTCTTC
abundance: -
v_gene: TRBV4-3
len: 16
j_gene: TRBJ2-1
d_gene: -

CDR3aa: CASNQAGGGETQYF
CDR3nt: TGCGCCAGCAACCAAGCGGGAGGGGGGGAGACCCAGTACTTC
abundance: -
v_gene: TRBV5-1
len: 14
j_gene: TRBJ2-5
d_gene: TRBD2

CDR3aa: CSAGTGGLEGYTF
CDR3nt: TGCAGCGCAGGGACAGGGGGCTTGGAGGGCTACACCTTC
abundance: -
v_gene: TRBV29-1
len: 13
j_gene: TRBJ1-2
d_gene: TRBD1

CDR3aa: CASSRAGTTNNEQFF
CDR3nt: TGTGCCAGCAGCCGGGCCGGGACCACCAACAATGAGCAGTTCTTC
abundance: -
v_gene: TRBV7-8
len: 15
j_gene: TRBJ2-1
d_gene: -

CDR3aa: CASSVESNGEQFF
CDR3nt: TGTGCCAGCAGCGTAGAAAGTAATGGTGAGCAGTTCTTC
abundance: -
v_gene: TRBV9
len: 13
j_gene: TRBJ2-1
d_gene: -

CDR3aa: CALQGRWTYEQYF
CDR3nt: TGTGCCTTACAGGGTCGGTGGACCTACGAGCAGTACTTC
abundance: few
v_gene: TRBV30
len: 13
j_gene: TRBJ2-7
d_gene: -

CDR3aa: CASSLRGFSTDTQYF
CDR3nt: TGTGCCAGCAGTTTGAGAGGGTTCAGCACAGATACGCAGTATTTT
abundance: -
v_gene: TRBV27
len: 15
j_gene: TRBJ2-3
d_gene: -

CDR3aa: CASSSQETQYF
CDR3nt: TGTGCCAGCAGCTCCCAAGAGACCCAGTACTTC
abundance: -
v_gene: TRBV7-6
len: 11
j_gene: TRBJ2-5
d_gene: -

CDR3aa: CASTRGAWYF
CDR3nt: TGTGCCAGCACCCGCGGCGCTTGGTATTTT
abundance: many
v_gene: TRBV25-1
len: 10
j_gene: TRBJ2-3
d_gene: -

CDR3aa: CASSFVAGDYEQYF
CDR3nt: TGTGCCAGCAGCTTTGTAGCGGGAGACTACGAGCAGTACTTC
abundance: -
v_gene: TRBV7-6
len: 14
j_gene: TRBJ2-7
d_gene: TRBD2

CDR3aa: CASSVDYGVAYEQYF
CDR3nt: TGTGCCAGCAGCGTAGATTATGGGGTTGCATACGAGCAGTACTTC
abundance: -
v_gene: TRBV9
len: 15
j_gene: TRBJ2-7
d_gene: -

CDR3aa: CASSARTGGNTIYF
CDR3nt: TGTGCCAGCAGCGCCCGGACAGGGGGAAACACCATATATTTT
abundance: -
v_gene: TRBV5-4
len: 14
j_gene: TRBJ1-3
d_gene: TRBD1

CDR3aa: CASSLRGSHEQFF
CDR3nt: TGTGCCAGCAGTTTGCGAGGGAGTCATGAGCAGTTCTTC
abundance: once
v_gene: TRBV2
len: 13
j_gene: TRBJ2-1
d_gene: -

CDR3aa: CASTSRGRTYEQYF
CDR3nt: TGTGCCAGCACCTCTCGGGGGCGCACCTACGAGCAGTACTTC
abundance: few
v_gene: TRBV6-1
len: 14
j_gene: TRBJ2-7
d_gene: -

CDR3aa: CASSLGTSGDQETQYF
CDR3nt: TGTGCCAGCAGCTTAGGGACTAGCGGGGATCAAGAGACCCAGTACTTC
abundance: -
v_gene: TRBV11-3
len: 16
j_gene: TRBJ2-5
d_gene: TRBD2

CDR3aa: CASSVDRAGADTQYF
CDR3nt: TGTGCCAGCAGCGTGGACAGGGCTGGGGCAGATACGCAGTATTTT
abundance: -
v_gene: TRBV9
len: 15
j_gene: TRBJ2-3
d_gene: TRBD1

CDR3aa: CASGLRGQAGGYTF
CDR3nt: TGTGCTAGTGGTTTGCGGGGTCAGGCGGGTGGCTACACCTTC
abundance: -
v_gene: TRBV12-5
len: 14
j_gene: TRBJ1-2
d_gene: -

CDR3aa: CASSPSRDSHATDTQYF
CDR3nt: TGCGCCAGCAGCCCCTCCCGGGACAGCCATGCTACAGATACGCAGTATTTT
abundance: many
v_gene: TRBV5-1
len: 17
j_gene: TRBJ2-3
d_gene: TRBD1

CDR3aa: CAWSVLSINEQFF
CDR3nt: TGTGCCTGGAGTGTACTCAGTATCAATGAGCAGTTCTTC
abundance: -
v_gene: TRBV30
len: 13
j_gene: TRBJ2-1
d_gene: -

CDR3aa: CSVAQGYGYTF
CDR3nt: TGCAGCGTTGCACAGGGGTATGGCTACACCTTC
abundance: -
v_gene: TRBV29-1
len: 11
j_gene: TRBJ1-2
d_gene: TRBD1

CDR3aa: CASSSWLAESYNEQFF
CDR3nt: TGTGCCAGCAGCTCCTGGCTAGCGGAATCCTACAATGAGCAGTTCTTC
abundance: once
v_gene: TRBV7-8
len: 16
j_gene: TRBJ2-1
d_gene: TRBD2

CDR3aa: CASSLGLSLDYEQYF
CDR3nt: TGTGCCAGCAGCCTGGGGTTGAGTCTAGACTACGAGCAGTACTTC
abundance: few
v_gene: TRBV5-4
len: 15
j_gene: TRBJ2-7
d_gene: -

CDR3aa: CAWIFYGSGSNEQFF
CDR3nt: TGTGCCTGGATCTTTTACGGTAGCGGGAGTAATGAGCAGTTCTTC
abundance: -
v_gene: TRBV30
len: 15
j_gene: TRBJ2-1
d_gene: TRBD2

CDR3aa: CASSNRGDTGELFF
CDR3nt: TGCGCCAGCAGTAACAGGGGAGACACCGGGGAGCTGTTTTTT
abundance: -
v_gene: TRBV5-1
len: 14
j_gene: TRBJ2-2
d_gene: TRBD1

CDR3aa: CASSLRAASGANVLTF
CDR3nt: TGTGCCAGCAGCTTAAGGGCAGCTTCTGGGGCCAACGTCCTGACTTTC
abundance: -
v_gene: TRBV7-2
len: 16
j_gene: TRBJ2-6
d_gene: -

CDR3aa: CASSTRRDEAFF
CDR3nt: TGTGCCAGCAGCACACGACGGGATGAAGCTTTCTTT
abundance: many
v_gene: TRBV11-1
len: 12
j_gene: TRBJ1-1
d_gene: -

CDR3aa: CASSLAPNQPQHF
CDR3nt: TGTGCCAGCTCACTCGCCCCTAATCAGCCCCAGCATTTT
abundance: few
v_gene: TRBV18
len: 13
j_gene: TRBJ1-5
d_gene: -

CDR3aa: CASSLVMGLAGRTYEQYF
CDR3nt: TGTGCCAGCAGCTTAGTCATGGGACTAGCGGGAAGAACCTACGAGCAGTACTTC
abundance: -
v_gene: TRBV7-9
len: 18
j_gene: TRBJ2-7
d_gene: TRBD2

CDR3aa: CSAGIGTGDYGYTF
CDR3nt: TGCAGCGCGGGAATCGGGACAGGGGATTATGGCTACACCTTC
abundance: few
v_gene: TRBV29-1
len: 14
j_gene: TRBJ1-2
d_gene: TRBD1

CDR3aa: CASSLVLITGDYEQYF
CDR3nt: TGTGCCAGCAGCTTAGTCCTTATTACAGGGGACTACGAGCAGTACTTC
abundance: -
v_gene: TRBV11-2
len: 16
j_gene: TRBJ2-7
d_gene: TRBD1

CDR3aa: CASSGGFYSGNTIYF
CDR3nt: TGCGCCAGCAGCGGGGGGTTCTACTCTGGAAACACCATATATTTT
abundance: -
v_gene: TRBV5-1
len: 15
j_gene: TRBJ1-3
d_gene: -

CDR3aa: CASSPGRGDEQFF
CDR3nt: TGTGCCAGCAGCCCCGGGCGGGGAGATGAGCAGTTCTTC
abundance: -
v_gene: TRBV7-7
len: 13
j_gene: TRBJ2-1
d_gene: -

CDR3aa: CASSLRVPTDTQYF
CDR3nt: TGTGCCAGCAGCCTCCGGGTCCCCACAGATACGCAGTATTTT
abundance: -
v_gene: TRBV5-4
len: 14
j_gene: TRBJ2-3
d_gene: -

CDR3aa: CASSEGLGATEAFF
CDR3nt: TGTGCCAGCAGTGAGGGACTGGGTGCCACTGAAGCTTTCTTT
abundance: -
v_gene: TRBV6-1
len: 14
j_gene: TRBJ1-1
d_gene: -

CDR3aa: CASSVVGGKSSYNEQFF
CDR3nt: TGTGCCAGCAGCGTAGTGGGCGGAAAGAGCTCCTACAATGAGCAGTTCTTC
abundance: -
v_gene: TRBV9
len: 17
j_gene: TRBJ2-1
d_gene: -

CDR3aa: CASRLGVSGAYEQYF
CDR3nt: TGCGCCAGCAGATTGGGGGTATCAGGGGCCTACGAGCAGTACTTC
abundance: few
v_gene: TRBV5-1
len: 15
j_gene: TRBJ2-7
d_gene: -

CDR3aa: CASSALVWGRSYNEQFF
CDR3nt: TGCGCCAGCAGTGCGCTGGTATGGGGCAGGAGTTACAATGAGCAGTTCTTC
abundance: few
v_gene: TRBV10-1
len: 17
j_gene: TRBJ2-1
d_gene: -

CDR3aa: CASSFPGDEQFF
CDR3nt: TGTGCCAGCAGTTTTCCAGGCGATGAGCAGTTCTTC
abundance: few
v_gene: TRBV27
len: 12
j_gene: TRBJ2-1
d_gene: -